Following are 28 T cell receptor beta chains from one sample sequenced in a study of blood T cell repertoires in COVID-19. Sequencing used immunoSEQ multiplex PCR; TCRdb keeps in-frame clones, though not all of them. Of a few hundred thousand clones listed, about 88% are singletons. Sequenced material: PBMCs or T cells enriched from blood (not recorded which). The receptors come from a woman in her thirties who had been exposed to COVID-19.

This CDR3 reads CASSSRTSANTGELFF. The CDR3 region has the DNA TGTGCCAGCAGCTCCCGGACTAGCGCGAACACCGGGGAGCTGTTTTTT. The chain carries TRBV14 and TRBJ2-2; 9 bases line up with TRBD2. CDR3 length: 16 amino acids. J lost 0 bases, V lost 5 bases, and 4 bases had no gene match. Germline CDR1 and CDR2: SGHDN and FVKESK.

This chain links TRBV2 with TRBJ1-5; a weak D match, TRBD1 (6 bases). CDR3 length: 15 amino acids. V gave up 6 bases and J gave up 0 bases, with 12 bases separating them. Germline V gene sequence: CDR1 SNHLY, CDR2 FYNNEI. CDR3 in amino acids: CASRGTTTSNQPQHF. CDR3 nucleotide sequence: TGTGCCAGCAGAGGGACAACAACTAGCAATCAGCCCCAGCATTTT.

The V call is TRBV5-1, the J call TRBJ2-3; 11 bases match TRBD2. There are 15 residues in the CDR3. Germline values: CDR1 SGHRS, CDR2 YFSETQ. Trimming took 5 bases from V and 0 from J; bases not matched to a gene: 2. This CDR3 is CASRTSGASTDTQYF. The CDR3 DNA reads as TGCGCCAGCAGGACTAGCGGGGCTAGCACAGATACGCAGTATTTT.

The CDR3 loop is CASSLQGTYQETQYF. CDR3 nucleotide sequence: TGCGCCAGCAGCTTACAGGGCACCTACCAAGAGACCCAGTACTTC. The rearrangement uses TRBV5-1 and TRBJ2-5, with D possibly matching TRBD1 (6 bases). Trimming cost V 2 bases and J 0 bases, with 11 bases left between them. Germline CDR1 reads SGHRS; CDR2 reads YFSETQ. The CDR3 has 15 residues.

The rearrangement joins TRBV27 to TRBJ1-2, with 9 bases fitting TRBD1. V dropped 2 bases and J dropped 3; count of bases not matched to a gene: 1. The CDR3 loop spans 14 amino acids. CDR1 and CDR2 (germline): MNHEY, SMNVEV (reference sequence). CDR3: CASSLRTGDYGYTF. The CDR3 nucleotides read TGTGCCAGCAGTTTAAGGACAGGGGACTATGGCTACACCTTC.

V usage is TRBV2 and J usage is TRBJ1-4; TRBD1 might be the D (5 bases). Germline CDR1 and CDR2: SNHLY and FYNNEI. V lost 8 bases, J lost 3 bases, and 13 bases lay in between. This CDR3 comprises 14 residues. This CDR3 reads CASQGRMANEKLFF. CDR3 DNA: TGTGCCAGCCAGGGCCGGATGGCTAATGAAAAACTGTTTTTT.

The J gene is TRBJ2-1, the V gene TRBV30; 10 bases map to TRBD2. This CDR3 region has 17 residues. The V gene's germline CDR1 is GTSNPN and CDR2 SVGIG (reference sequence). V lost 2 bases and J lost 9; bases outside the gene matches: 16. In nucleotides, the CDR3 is TGTGCCTGGAGTAGAGCGGGAGGGCTTATCTCGCGCAGTGAGCAGTTCTTC. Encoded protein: CAWSRAGGLISRSEQFF.

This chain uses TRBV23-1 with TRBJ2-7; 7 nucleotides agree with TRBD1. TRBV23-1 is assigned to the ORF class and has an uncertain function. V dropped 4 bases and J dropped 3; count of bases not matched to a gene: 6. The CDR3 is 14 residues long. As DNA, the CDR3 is TGCGCCAGCAGTCTAGGGGGCTTGAGCTACGAGCAGTACTTC. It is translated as CASSLGGLSYEQYF.

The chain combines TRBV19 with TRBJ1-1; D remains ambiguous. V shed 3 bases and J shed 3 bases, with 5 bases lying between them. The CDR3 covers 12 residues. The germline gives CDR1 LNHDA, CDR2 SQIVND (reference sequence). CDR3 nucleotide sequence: TGTGCCAGTAGTATGGAGCACACTGAAGCTTTCTTT. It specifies CASSMEHTEAFF.

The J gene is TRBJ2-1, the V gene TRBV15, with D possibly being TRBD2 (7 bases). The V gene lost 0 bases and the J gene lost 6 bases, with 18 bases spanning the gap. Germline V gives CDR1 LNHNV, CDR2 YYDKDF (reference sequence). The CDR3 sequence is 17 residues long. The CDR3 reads CATSRDVSGDKPNEQFF. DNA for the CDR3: TGTGCCACCAGCAGAGATGTAAGCGGGGACAAACCCAATGAGCAGTTCTTC.

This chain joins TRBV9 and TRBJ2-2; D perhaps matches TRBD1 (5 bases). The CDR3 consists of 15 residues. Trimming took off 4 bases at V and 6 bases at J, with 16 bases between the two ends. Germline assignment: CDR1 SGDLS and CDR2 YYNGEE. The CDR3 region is CASSPTVGAAGELFF. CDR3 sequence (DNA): TGTGCCAGCAGCCCAACCGTAGGGGCGGCCGGGGAGCTGTTTTTT.

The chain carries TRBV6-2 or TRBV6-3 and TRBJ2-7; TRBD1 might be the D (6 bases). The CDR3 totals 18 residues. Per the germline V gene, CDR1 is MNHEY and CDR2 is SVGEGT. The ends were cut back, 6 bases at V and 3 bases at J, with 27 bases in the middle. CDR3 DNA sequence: TGTGCCAGCAGCCCAACCGGAGCGAGGGGGTATTGGGGCTACGAGCAGTACTTC. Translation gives CASSPTGARGYWGYEQYF.

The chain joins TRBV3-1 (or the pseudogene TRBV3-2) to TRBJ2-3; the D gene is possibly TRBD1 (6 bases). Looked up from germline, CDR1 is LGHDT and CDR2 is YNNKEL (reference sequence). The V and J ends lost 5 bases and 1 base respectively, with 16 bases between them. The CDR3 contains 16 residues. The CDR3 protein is CASSTGWGRGTDTQYF. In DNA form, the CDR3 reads TGTGCCAGCAGCACGGGATGGGGGCGAGGCACAGATACGCAGTATTTT.

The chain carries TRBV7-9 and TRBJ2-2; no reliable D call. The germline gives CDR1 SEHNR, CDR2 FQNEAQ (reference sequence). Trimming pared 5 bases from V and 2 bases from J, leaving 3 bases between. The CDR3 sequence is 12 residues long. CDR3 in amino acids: CASSINTGELFF. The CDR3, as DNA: TGTGCCAGCAGCATAAACACCGGGGAGCTGTTTTTT.

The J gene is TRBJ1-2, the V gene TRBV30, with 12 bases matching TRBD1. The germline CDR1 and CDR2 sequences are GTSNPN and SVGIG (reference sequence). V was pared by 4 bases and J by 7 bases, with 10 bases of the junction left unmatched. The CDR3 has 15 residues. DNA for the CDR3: TGTGCCTGGATGATCAGGGACAGGGGGCTAGTTGGCTACACCTTC. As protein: CAWMIRDRGLVGYTF.

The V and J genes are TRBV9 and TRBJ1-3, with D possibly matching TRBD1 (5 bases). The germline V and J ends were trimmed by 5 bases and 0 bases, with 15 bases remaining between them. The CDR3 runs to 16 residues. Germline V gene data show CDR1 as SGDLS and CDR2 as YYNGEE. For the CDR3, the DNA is TGTGCCAGCAGGCCGGGGGGTGCCATCTCTGGAAACACCATATATTTT. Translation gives CASRPGGAISGNTIYF.

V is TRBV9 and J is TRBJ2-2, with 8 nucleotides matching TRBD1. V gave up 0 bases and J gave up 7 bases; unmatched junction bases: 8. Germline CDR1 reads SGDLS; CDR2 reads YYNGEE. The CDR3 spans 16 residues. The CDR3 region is CASSVASGGQSGELFF. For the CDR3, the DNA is TGTGCCAGCAGCGTAGCGTCAGGGGGCCAGAGCGGGGAGCTGTTTTTT.

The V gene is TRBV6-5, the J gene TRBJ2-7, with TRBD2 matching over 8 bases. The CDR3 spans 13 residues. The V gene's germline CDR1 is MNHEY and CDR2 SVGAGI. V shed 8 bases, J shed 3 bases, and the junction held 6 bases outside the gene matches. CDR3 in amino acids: CASPSGGDYEQYF. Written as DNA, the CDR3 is TGTGCCAGCCCGTCGGGGGGGGACTACGAGCAGTACTTC.

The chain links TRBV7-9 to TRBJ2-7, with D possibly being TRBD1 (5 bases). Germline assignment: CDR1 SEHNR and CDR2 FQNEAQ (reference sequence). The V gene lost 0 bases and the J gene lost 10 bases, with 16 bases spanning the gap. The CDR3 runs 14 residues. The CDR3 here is CASSLANPTGRQYF. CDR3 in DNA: TGTGCCAGCAGCTTAGCTAACCCCACAGGAAGACAGTACTTC.

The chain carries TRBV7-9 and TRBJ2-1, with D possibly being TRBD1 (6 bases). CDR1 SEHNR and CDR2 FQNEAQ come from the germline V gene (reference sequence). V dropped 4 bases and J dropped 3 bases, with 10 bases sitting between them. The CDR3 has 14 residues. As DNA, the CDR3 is TGTGCCAGCAGCTCTGAGGGGGACTACAATGAGCAGTTCTTC. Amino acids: CASSSEGDYNEQFF. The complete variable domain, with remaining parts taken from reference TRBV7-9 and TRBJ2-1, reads DTGVSQNPRHKITKRGQNVTFRCDPISEHNRLYWYRQTLGQGPEFLTYFQNEAQLEKSRLLSDRFSAERPKGSFSTLEIQRTEQGDSAMYLCASSSEGDYNEQFFGPGTRLTVL.

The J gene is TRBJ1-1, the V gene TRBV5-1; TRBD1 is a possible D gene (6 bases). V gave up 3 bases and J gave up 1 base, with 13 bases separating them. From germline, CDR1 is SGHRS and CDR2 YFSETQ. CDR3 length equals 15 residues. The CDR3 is CASSSQGPSNTEAFF. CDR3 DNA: TGCGCCAGCAGCTCCCAGGGGCCGTCGAACACTGAAGCTTTCTTT.

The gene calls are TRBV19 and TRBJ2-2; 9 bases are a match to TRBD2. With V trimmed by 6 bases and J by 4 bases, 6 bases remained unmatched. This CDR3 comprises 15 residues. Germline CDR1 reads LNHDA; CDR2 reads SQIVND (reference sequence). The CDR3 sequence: CASRVSGSATGELFF. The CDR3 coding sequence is TGTGCCAGTAGAGTTAGCGGGAGTGCCACCGGGGAGCTGTTTTTT.

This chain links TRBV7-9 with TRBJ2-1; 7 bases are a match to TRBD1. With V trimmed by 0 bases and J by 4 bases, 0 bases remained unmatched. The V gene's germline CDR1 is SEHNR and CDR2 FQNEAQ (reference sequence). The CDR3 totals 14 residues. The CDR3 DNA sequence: TGTGCCAGCAGCTTAGCACAGGGGTACAATGAGCAGTTCTTC. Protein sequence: CASSLAQGYNEQFF.

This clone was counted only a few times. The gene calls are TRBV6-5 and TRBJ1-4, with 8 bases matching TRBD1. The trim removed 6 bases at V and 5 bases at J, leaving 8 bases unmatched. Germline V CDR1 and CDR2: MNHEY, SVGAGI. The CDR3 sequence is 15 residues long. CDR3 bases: TGTGCCAGCAGATCCGGACAGGGTGGAAATGAAAAACTGTTTTTT. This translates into CASRSGQGGNEKLFF.

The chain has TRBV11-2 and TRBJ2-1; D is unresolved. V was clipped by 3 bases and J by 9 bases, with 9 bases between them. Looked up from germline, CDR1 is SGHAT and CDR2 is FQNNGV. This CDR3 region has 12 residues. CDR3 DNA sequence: TGTGCCAGCAGCTTGCAGATCAGTGAGCAGTTCTTC. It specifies CASSLQISEQFF.

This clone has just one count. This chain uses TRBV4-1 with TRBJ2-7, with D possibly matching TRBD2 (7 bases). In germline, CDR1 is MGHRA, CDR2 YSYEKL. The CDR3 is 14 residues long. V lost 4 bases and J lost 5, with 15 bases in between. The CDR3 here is CASSRGEGGHEQYF. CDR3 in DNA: TGCGCCAGCAGCCGAGGGGAGGGGGGACACGAGCAGTACTTC.

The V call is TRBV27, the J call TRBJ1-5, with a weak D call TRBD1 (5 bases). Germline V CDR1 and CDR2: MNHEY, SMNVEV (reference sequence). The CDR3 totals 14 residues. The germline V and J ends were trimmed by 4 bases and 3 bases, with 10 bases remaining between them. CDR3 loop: CASSWAGINQPQHF. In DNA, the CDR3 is TGTGCCAGCAGTTGGGCAGGGATCAATCAGCCCCAGCATTTT.

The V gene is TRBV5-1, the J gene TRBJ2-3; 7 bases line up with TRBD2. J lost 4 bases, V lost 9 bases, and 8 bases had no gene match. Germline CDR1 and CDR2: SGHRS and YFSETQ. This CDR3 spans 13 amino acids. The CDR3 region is CATRAGVADTQYF. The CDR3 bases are TGCGCCACCCGGGCGGGAGTGGCAGATACGCAGTATTTT. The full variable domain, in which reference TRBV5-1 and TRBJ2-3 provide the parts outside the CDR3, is KAGVTQTPRYLIKTRGQQVTLSCSPISGHRSVSWYQQTPGQGLQFLFEYFSETQRNKGNFPGRFSGRQFSNSRSEMNVSTLELGDSALYLCATRAGVADTQYFGPGTRLTVL.